The 10 T cell receptor beta chains given below trace back to one sample, sequenced in a study of cytomegalovirus exposure and HLA in healthy donors. PCR involved 60 Vbeta and 13 Jbeta primers. Libraries were prepared by immunoSEQ multiplex PCR; TCRdb keeps only in-frame clonotypes and omits some of them. The sample contains 75,000 to 90,000 clones, around 68% of which appear only once. The specimen sequenced was PBMCs. The receptor set was obtained from a middle-aged woman in good health and CMV-seropositive.

This chain uses TRBV5-1 with TRBJ2-3; D is ambiguous. Trimming stripped 2 bases from V and 4 bases from J, with 8 bases between. The germline V gene encodes CDR1 SGHRS and CDR2 YFSETQ. CDR3 length: 13 residues. This CDR3 reads CASSFFQSDTQYF. CDR3 nucleotide sequence: TGCGCCAGCAGCTTTTTCCAGTCAGATACGCAGTATTTT.

The V and J genes are TRBV7-3 and TRBJ1-2; D uncertain. Between the trimmed V and J ends, which lost 5 bases and 3 bases, there was a span of 10 bases. Germline assignment: CDR1 SGHTA and CDR2 FQGTGA. This CDR3 region has 13 residues. The CDR3 protein is CASSESRDYGYTF. In DNA form, the CDR3 reads TGTGCCAGCAGCGAATCACGGGACTATGGCTACACCTTC.

The V and J genes are TRBV4-1 and TRBJ1-5, with D tentatively TRBD1 (5 bases). The length of the CDR3 is 16 residues. Trimming removed 5 bases from V and 6 bases from J, with 20 bases in between. Germline V lookup: CDR1 MGHRA, CDR2 YSYEKL. In DNA, the CDR3 is TGCGCCAGCAGCGCAAGCCGTTTGCTGGGGGGTCAGCCCCAGCATTTT. Protein product: CASSASRLLGGQPQHF.

DNA of the CDR3: TGCGCCAGCAGCCAAGAGGAAACGGGAGCGGGCACCGGGGAGCTGTTTTTT. Translating it yields CASSQEETGAGTGELFF. This rearrangement joins TRBV4-3 to TRBJ2-2; tentatively, D is TRBD2 (6 bases). Germline CDR1 reads LGHNA; CDR2 reads YSLEER. This CDR3 has 17 amino acids. V was cut by 0 bases and J by 4 bases, with 15 bases left in between.

A word on this clone: A read error may account for a junction end that differs from germline. The chain employs TRBV10-3 and TRBJ1-1; D perhaps matches TRBD1 (5 bases). There are 17 residues in the CDR3. Germline V CDR1 and CDR2: ENHRY, SYGVKD. DNA for the CDR3: TGTGCAATCAGTGATCCAGCTAAGTTTTTGGGGGGGACTGAAGCTTTCTTT. Encoded protein: CAISDPAKFLGGTEAFF.

The chain employs TRBV6-5 and TRBJ2-7; tentative D call: TRBD2 (5 bases). V lost 8 bases, J lost 3 bases, and 14 bases lay in between. The germline V gene has CDR1 MNHEY and CDR2 SVGAGI. The CDR3 loop spans 13 amino acids. The DNA for the CDR3 is TGTGCCAGCTCCTCAACCGGGATCTACGAGCAGTACTTC. The encoded protein is CASSSTGIYEQYF.

The chain couples TRBV4-3 to TRBJ1-2, with D tentatively TRBD1 (5 bases). This CDR3 has 14 amino acids. With 2 bases removed from V and 8 bases from J, the gap between germline ends came to 15 bases. Germline V lookup: CDR1 LGHNA, CDR2 YSLEER. CDR3 sequence reads: CASSQSQGRAGYTF. In DNA, the CDR3 is TGCGCCAGCAGCCAATCCCAGGGAAGGGCAGGCTACACCTTC.

This clone appeared once. V and J are TRBV11-2 and TRBJ1-1, with no clear D. Germline CDR1 is SGHAT and CDR2 is FQNNGV. Trimming removed 6 bases from V and 5 bases from J, with 13 bases in between. This CDR3 has 13 residues. The CDR3 DNA reads as TGTGCCAGCAGTCTAGCCGGTGGTACTGAAGCTTTCTTT. This codes for CASSLAGGTEAFF.

This clone was picked up many times. The genes are TRBV9 and TRBJ1-3; TRBD1 is a possible D gene (5 bases). Germline loops: CDR1 SGDLS, CDR2 YYNGEE. Deletions cut 4 bases from V and 4 bases from J, with 24 bases between. The CDR3 loop spans 18 amino acids. Here the CDR3 reads CASSLPRWGRDFGNTIYF. CDR3 DNA: TGTGCCAGCAGCTTGCCGAGGTGGGGCAGGGATTTCGGAAACACCATATATTTT.

The rearrangement joins TRBV11-2 to TRBJ2-1, with D maybe TRBD2 (6 bases). Trimming cost V 2 bases and J 6 bases, with 14 bases left between them. The CDR3 length is 15 residues. The germline V gene has CDR1 SGHAT and CDR2 FQNNGV. The CDR3 is CASSLSTGVANEQFF. DNA of the CDR3: TGTGCCAGCAGCTTATCGACGGGGGTAGCCAATGAGCAGTTCTTC.